Shown below are 22 T cell receptor beta chains from a single sample sequenced in a study of T cells expressing NK-cell markers (dated by TCRdb to 2018 to 2020). The protocol used for the library was 5' RACE. The instrument given in TCRdb is Illumina HiSeq 2000. TCRdb reprocessed the reads and assigns one entry to each CDR3 protein sequence, leaving out DNA. For this sample, the table gives over 250,000 distinct CDR3 sequences. Together, the top ten hold around 3.9% of the sample. The specimen was blood T cells: a sorted CD56 or NKG2C T cell subset, CD4+ or CD8+ T cells, or bulk PBMC T cells (not recorded which). These TCRs come from a woman between 18 and 75 years old in good health.

This chain joins TRBV6-1 and TRBJ2-5. This CDR3 has 12 residues. Germline lookup yields CDR1 MNHNS and CDR2 SASEGT. The CDR3 sequence is CASSARLETQYF.

CDR3: CSARLDSPLHF. The chain recombines TRBV20-1 with TRBJ1-6. Germline V gene sequence: CDR1 DFQATT, CDR2 SNEGSKA (reference sequence). This CDR3 contains 11 residues.

This rearrangement joins TRBV11-2 to TRBJ2-5; the TCRdb call, TRBD2, lacks DNA for checking. The CDR3 extends over 14 amino acids. Per germline, CDR1 SGHAT and CDR2 FQNNGV. CDR3 sequence: CASSFRGRRETQYF.

The chain has TRBV18 and TRBJ2-1. There are 11 residues in the CDR3. Germline CDR1 and CDR2: KGHSH and LQKENI. The CDR3 sequence: CASSPMDEQFF.

The V gene is TRBV7-2, the J gene TRBJ1-2; TCRdb proposes TRBD1, but this gene call is untestable without DNA. The CDR3 contains 13 residues. Germline assignment: CDR1 SGHTA and CDR2 FQGNSA. The chain's CDR3 is CASSVAGTGGYTF.

CDR3 amino acids: CACWAGGIPYEQYF. The V call is TRBV30, the J call TRBJ2-7; TCRdb gives TRBD2 as the D gene, but with no DNA this cannot be confirmed. Germline CDR1 and CDR2: GTSNPN and SVGIG (reference sequence). The length of the CDR3 is 14 residues.

The chain joins TRBV10-2 to TRBJ1-6; the TRBD1 assignment by TCRdb is unverifiable without DNA. Germline values: CDR1 WSHSY, CDR2 SAAADI. This CDR3 has 13 residues. CDR3 in amino acids: CASSGTGATPLHF.

CDR3 residues: CASSPVGRNQPQHF. This chain uses TRBV12-3 or TRBV12-4 with TRBJ1-5; TCRdb names TRBD1, which stays unverified in the absence of DNA. The length of the CDR3 is 14 residues.

This chain links TRBV20-1 with TRBJ2-2; absent DNA, TCRdb's TRBD2 call cannot be checked. The CDR3 has 14 residues. Germline-derived CDR1 and CDR2 are DFQATT and SNEGSKA (reference sequence). CDR3 sequence reads: CSATSGTNTGELFF.

The rearrangement links TRBV27 to TRBJ2-3; no DNA is available, so the TRBD1 call from TCRdb remains unchecked. CDR1 and CDR2 from the germline V gene are MNHEY and SMNVEV (reference sequence). The length of the CDR3 is 14 residues. The CDR3 loop reads CASTHRGRTDTQYF.

The rearrangement uses TRBV5-1 and TRBJ2-1; without DNA, the TCRdb call of TRBD1 cannot be checked. The germline V gene has CDR1 SGHRS and CDR2 YFSETQ. The CDR3 is made up of 16 amino acids. CDR3 loop: CASTPGGSSSYNEQFF.

The chain carries TRBV7-2 and TRBJ2-5; lacking DNA, the TRBD1 call made by TCRdb goes unchecked. The CDR3 spans 13 residues. The germline V gene has CDR1 SGHTA and CDR2 FQGNSA. The CDR3 sequence: CASRGGGQETQYF.

The chain has TRBV20-1 and TRBJ2-5; TCRdb indicates TRBD1, and absent DNA this call remains unverified. This CDR3 contains 13 residues. Germline assignment: CDR1 DFQATT and CDR2 SNEGSKA (reference sequence). CDR3 sequence: CSASSGGTETQYF.

CDR3 sequence: CSVEEGAGGYTF. V is TRBV29-1 and J is TRBJ1-2; the D gene TCRdb calls, TRBD1, cannot be checked with no DNA. CDR3 length equals 12 residues. Germline CDR1 reads SQVTM; CDR2 reads ANQGSEA.

The gene calls are TRBV7-9 and TRBJ2-2. The germline gives CDR1 SEHNR, CDR2 FQNEAQ (reference sequence). CDR3 length equals 15 residues. The chain's CDR3 is CASSTRHTNTGELFF. The variable domain in full, with the rest retrieved from reference TRBV7-9 and TRBJ2-2, is DTGVSQNPRHKITKRGQNVTFRCDPISEHNRLYWYRQTLGQGPEFLTYFQNEAQLEKSRLLSDRFSAERPKGSFSTLEIQRTEQGDSAMYLCASSTRHTNTGELFFGEGSRLTVL.

The rearrangement links TRBV19 to TRBJ1-5; TCRdb proposes TRBD1, but this gene call is untestable without DNA. This CDR3 is 14 amino acids long. CDR1 and CDR2 (germline): LNHDA, SQIVND (reference sequence). The CDR3 sequence is CASKPDRGNQPQHF.

The rearrangement uses TRBV5-1 and TRBJ2-5; with no DNA, the TCRdb D assignment of TRBD1 cannot be verified. The CDR3 loop spans 14 amino acids. In germline, CDR1 is SGHRS, CDR2 YFSETQ. The CDR3 reads CASSHQTGQETQYF. The variable domain in full, with the rest retrieved from reference TRBV5-1 and TRBJ2-5, is KAGVTQTPRYLIKTRGQQVTLSCSPISGHRSVSWYQQTPGQGLQFLFEYFSETQRNKGNFPGRFSGRQFSNSRSEMNVSTLELGDSALYLCASSHQTGQETQYFGPGTRLLVL.

This sequence joins TRBV2 and TRBJ2-5; TCRdb designates TRBD2, a call that cannot be tested without DNA. The CDR3 length is 18 residues. CDR1 and CDR2 from the germline V gene are SNHLY and FYNNEI. This CDR3 reads CASRARLAGAVQGETQYF. The whole variable domain, filled in from reference TRBV2 and TRBJ2-5, reads EPEVTQTPSHQVTQMGQEVILRCVPISNHLYFYWYRQILGQKVEFLVSFYNNEISEKSEIFDDQFSVERPDGSNFTLKIRSTKLEDSAMYFCASRARLAGAVQGETQYFGPGTRLLVL.

This chain links TRBV6-5 with TRBJ2-5; no DNA is available, so the TRBD1 call from TCRdb remains unchecked. Germline V gene lookup returns CDR1 MNHEY and CDR2 SVGAGI. The CDR3 loop spans 19 amino acids. Here the CDR3 reads CASSYRRGSGGLYQETQYF.

This sequence joins TRBV5-1 and TRBJ2-1; TCRdb returns TRBD1, unconfirmable since there is no DNA. Germline V CDR1 and CDR2: SGHRS, YFSETQ. CDR3 size: 15 residues. The CDR3 region is CASSLAPRDDNEQFF. The whole variable domain, filled in from reference TRBV5-1 and TRBJ2-1, reads KAGVTQTPRYLIKTRGQQVTLSCSPISGHRSVSWYQQTPGQGLQFLFEYFSETQRNKGNFPGRFSGRQFSNSRSEMNVSTLELGDSALYLCASSLAPRDDNEQFFGPGTRLTVL.

The J gene is TRBJ1-5, the V gene TRBV4-2; TCRdb selects TRBD1, and the lack of DNA leaves this call unchecked. CDR1 is LGHNA, CDR2 YNFKEQ, per germline. The CDR3 extends over 15 amino acids. The CDR3 protein is CASSQEDSFNQPQHF.

The chain recombines TRBV11-2 with TRBJ2-7. The CDR3 runs to 13 residues. CDR1 and CDR2 (germline): SGHAT, FQNNGV. Here the CDR3 reads CASNRYSSYEQYF.